This TCR beta chain was retrieved from a study of blood T cell repertoires in COVID-19. Background on the study: Researchers got acute and convalescent COVID-19 samples from the United States, Italy and Spain.

CDR3 size: 15 residues. From germline, CDR1 is SGDLS and CDR2 YYNGEE. V shed 5 bases and J 6 bases; nucleotides not matched to a gene: 10. Generated by immunoSEQ multiplex PCR, the TCRdb table keeps only in-frame clones and is missing some. The table has fewer than 450,000 clones, about 90% seen once. The sample comprised PBMCs or T cells enriched from blood (not recorded which). This clonotype was obtained from a young man who had recovered from COVID-19. This rearrangement joins TRBV9 to TRBJ1-1; 10 positions agree with TRBD1. The CDR3 loop is CASSIGQGGSSEAFF. The CDR3 region has the DNA TGTGCCAGCAGTATTGGACAGGGGGGGTCATCTGAAGCTTTCTTT.